Presented here are 27 T cell receptor beta chains from one specimen sequenced in a study of PD-1 blockade in classical Hodgkin lymphoma. Some clones are missing from TCRdb's copy, which holds only in-frame ones; the method was immunoSEQ multiplex PCR. The top ten clones hold roughly 0.88% of a sample with fewer than 15,000 clones, roughly 80% of them seen once. As for time point: cycle 4 day 1 (C4D1), after 5 to 7 weeks of nivolumab. After autologous stem cell transplantation all patients relapsed, and prior brentuximab vedotin exposure differed between cohorts. Using magnetic negative selection, the CD4+ T cells were separated out of thawed PBMCs. The sample here was CD4+ T cells from blood, taken before the fourth cycle of nivolumab. All receptors come from a human donor with classical Hodgkin lymphoma.

The chain joins TRBV7-2 to TRBJ2-6; D is unresolved. CDR1 is SGHTA and CDR2 is FQGNSA in the germline V gene. The CDR3 is 15 amino acids. V was trimmed by 1 base and J by 0 bases, leaving 4 bases between them. In DNA form, the CDR3 reads TGTGCCAGCAGCTTAGGGTTCTCTGGGGCCAACGTCCTGACTTTC. Amino acid sequence: CASSLGFSGANVLTF. Full variable domain (outside the CDR3, taken from reference TRBV7-2 and TRBJ2-6): GAGVSQSPSNKVTEKGKDVELRCDPISGHTALYWYRQSLGQGLEFLIYFQGNSAPDKSGLPSDRFSAERTGGSVSTLTIQRTQQEDSAVYLCASSLGFSGANVLTFGAGSRLTVL.

The V and J genes are TRBV7-9 and TRBJ1-4, with TRBD1 matching 10 bases. This CDR3 contains 18 residues. J lost 4 bases, V lost 4 bases, and 12 bases had no gene match. The germline gives CDR1 SEHNR, CDR2 FQNEAQ (reference sequence). This CDR3 reads CASSWNFDRDRGNEKLFF. The CDR3 DNA sequence: TGTGCCAGCAGCTGGAACTTCGACCGGGACAGGGGTAATGAAAAACTGTTTTTT. The full variable domain, completed using reference TRBV7-9 and TRBJ1-4, is DTGVSQNPRHKITKRGQNVTFRCDPISEHNRLYWYRQTLGQGPEFLTYFQNEAQLEKSRLLSDRFSAERPKGSFSTLEIQRTEQGDSAMYLCASSWNFDRDRGNEKLFFGSGTQLSVL.

The chain joins TRBV25-1 to TRBJ1-2; weak D call: TRBD1 (5 bases). The CDR3 sequence is 17 residues long. Germline V gene data show CDR1 as MGHDK and CDR2 as SYGVNS. V lost 1 base to trimming and J lost 3 bases, with 18 bases between them. The CDR3, as DNA: TGTGCCAGCAGTGAATTAGGGCAGGGTCGGGGAGACTATGGCTACACCTTC. This gives the protein CASSELGQGRGDYGYTF.

This clone was seen a handful of times. The chain uses TRBV7-9 and TRBJ1-2; D unresolved. CDR3 length equals 15 residues. Germline-derived CDR1 and CDR2 are SEHNR and FQNEAQ (reference sequence). V dropped 5 bases and J dropped 1 base, with 14 bases sitting between them. CDR3 nucleotide sequence: TGTGCCAGCAGCCAAGGACGGGCAAGTAACTATGGCTACACCTTC. Encoded protein: CASSQGRASNYGYTF.

This clone was recorded once. This chain joins TRBV18 and TRBJ1-1; 7 bases fit TRBD1. With 4 bases clipped from V and 7 bases from J, the junction kept 6 bases outside the gene matches. In germline, CDR1 is KGHSH, CDR2 LQKENI. There are 13 residues in the CDR3. This CDR3 reads CASSLPWTGEAFF. CDR3 DNA sequence: TGTGCCAGCTCACTCCCCTGGACAGGTGAAGCTTTCTTT.

The rearrangement uses TRBV2 and TRBJ1-6; a weak D match, TRBD1 (5 bases). The V gene's germline CDR1 is SNHLY and CDR2 FYNNEI. V was pared by 6 bases and J by 3 bases, with 15 bases between. The CDR3 has 16 amino acids. The CDR3 DNA sequence: TGTGCCAGCAGAGGGGACGGGGGGAACTATAATTCACCCCTCCACTTT. Its protein product is CASRGDGGNYNSPLHF. Together with reference TRBV2 and TRBJ1-6, the CDR3 gives the full variable domain: EPEVTQTPSHQVTQMGQEVILRCVPISNHLYFYWYRQILGQKVEFLVSFYNNEISEKSEIFDDQFSVERPDGSNFTLKIRSTKLEDSAMYFCASRGDGGNYNSPLHFGNGTRLTVT.

The gene calls are TRBV13 and TRBJ1-1; possibly TRBD1 for D (5 bases). CDR3 length equals 14 residues. With 6 bases removed from V and 0 bases from J, the gap between germline ends came to 11 bases. Per the germline V gene, CDR1 is PRHDT and CDR2 is FYEKMQ (reference sequence). CDR3 region: CASRGLLMNTEAFF. As DNA, the CDR3 is TGTGCCAGCAGGGGGCTACTAATGAACACTGAAGCTTTCTTT.

The genes are TRBV5-6 and TRBJ1-2; no definite D call. This CDR3 is built from 15 residues. With 0 bases removed from V and 4 bases from J, the gap between germline ends came to 13 bases. The germline gives CDR1 SGHDT, CDR2 YYEEEE. The DNA of the CDR3 is TGTGCCAGCAGCTTGGGTCGTACCGAGCTCTATGGCTACACCTTC. Translating gives CASSLGRTELYGYTF.

A single count supports this clone. The chain employs TRBV4-2 and TRBJ2-1, with 10 bases aligning to TRBD2. With 5 bases clipped from V and 4 bases from J, the junction kept 11 bases outside the gene matches. Germline loops: CDR1 LGHNA, CDR2 YNFKEQ. The CDR3 consists of 17 residues. CDR3 residues: CASSFQREGRSYNEQFF. In nucleotides, the CDR3 is TGTGCCAGCAGCTTTCAGCGGGAGGGCCGGTCATACAATGAGCAGTTCTTC.

The V gene is TRBV6-5, the J gene TRBJ1-1; no firm D call. CDR1 and CDR2 from the germline V gene are MNHEY and SVGAGI. Trimming took off 4 bases at V and 1 base at J, with 7 bases between the two ends. The CDR3 totals 13 residues. The CDR3 DNA sequence: TGTGCCAGCAGTTCTAACAGGAACACTGAAGCTTTCTTT. Translation: CASSSNRNTEAFF.

This chain links TRBV18 with TRBJ2-3; D uncertain. Germline V lookup: CDR1 KGHSH, CDR2 LQKENI. The CDR3 runs to 12 residues. V was trimmed by 2 bases and J by 8 bases, leaving 8 bases between them. DNA of the CDR3: TGTGCCAGCTCACCAGACCCTGGTACGCAGTATTTT. Translating gives CASSPDPGTQYF.

The CDR3 nucleotides are TGTGCCAGCAGCTCGACCCGGGACATCGGAGGGGAGCAGTACTTC. Translated: CASSSTRDIGGEQYF. This rearrangement joins TRBV5-4 to TRBJ2-7; D is possibly TRBD1 or TRBD2 (6 bases each). Trimming removed 3 bases from V and 7 bases from J, with 20 bases in between. Germline CDR1 reads SGHNT; CDR2 reads YYREEE (reference sequence). This CDR3 has 15 amino acids. The full variable domain, completed using reference TRBV5-4 and TRBJ2-7, is ETGVTQSPTHLIKTRGQQVTLRCSSQSGHNTVSWYQQALGQGPQFIFQYYREEENGRGNFPPRFSGLQFPNYSSELNVNALELDDSALYLCASSSTRDIGGEQYFGPGTRLTVT.

The chain has TRBV4-3 and TRBJ1-1; the match to TRBD1 covers 12 bases. CDR3 length equals 17 residues. Germline loops: CDR1 LGHNA, CDR2 YSLEER. The V segment lost 6 bases and the J segment 0 bases; nucleotides outside the gene matches: 8. The CDR3 region is CASRRDRGRSLNTEAFF. CDR3 bases: TGCGCCAGCAGGAGGGACAGGGGGCGAAGTTTGAACACTGAAGCTTTCTTT.

V and J are TRBV28 and TRBJ2-1, with 13 bases aligning to TRBD2. In germline, CDR1 is MDHEN, CDR2 SYDVKM. V was clipped by 5 bases and J by 7 bases; unmatched bases: 2. This CDR3 is 14 amino acids long. CDR3 amino acids: CASSGTSGMNEQFF. The CDR3 nucleotides read TGTGCCAGCAGTGGGACTAGCGGGATGAATGAGCAGTTCTTC.

The chain links TRBV7-9 to TRBJ2-2; tentatively, D is TRBD1 (5 bases). The CDR3 consists of 15 residues. Germline CDR1 and CDR2: SEHNR and FQNEAQ (reference sequence). V lost 7 bases and J 5 bases, leaving 17 bases between the germline ends. CDR3 in amino acids: CASTQGARNTGELFF. Written as DNA, the CDR3 is TGTGCCAGCACCCAAGGGGCGCGGAATACCGGGGAGCTGTTTTTT.

This clone was counted between two and nine times. The rearrangement joins TRBV27 to TRBJ2-1; D might be TRBD1 or TRBD2, each matching 5 bases. V lost 4 bases to trimming and J lost 9 bases, with 13 bases between them. The V gene's germline CDR1 is MNHEY and CDR2 SMNVEV (reference sequence). The CDR3 loop spans 13 amino acids. CDR3 DNA: TGTGCCAGCAGTTCCGGGACCCACGTTGAGCAGTTCTTC. Its protein product is CASSSGTHVEQFF.

This chain uses TRBV4-3 with TRBJ1-2; 9 bases match TRBD1. Germline CDR1 reads LGHNA; CDR2 reads YSLEER. This CDR3 comprises 15 residues. With V trimmed by 0 bases and J by 3 bases, 2 bases remained unmatched. The CDR3 region has the DNA TGCGCCAGCAGCCAAGAGCGGACAGGGGACTATGGCTACACCTTC. It specifies CASSQERTGDYGYTF.

CDR3 DNA: TGTGCCAGCAGCTTTTTCGGAATGAATGGCTACACCTTC. This gives the protein CASSFFGMNGYTF. The chain couples TRBV7-9 to TRBJ1-2; D ambiguous. The V end was cut by 3 bases, the J end by 6 bases, with 11 bases between. The CDR3 loop spans 13 amino acids. Germline V gene lookup returns CDR1 SEHNR and CDR2 FQNEAQ (reference sequence).

The gene calls are TRBV19 and TRBJ2-7; 9 bases align to TRBD2. In germline, CDR1 is LNHDA, CDR2 SQIVND (reference sequence). The CDR3 length is 16 residues. The V segment lost 3 bases and the J segment 4 bases; nucleotides outside the gene matches: 10. The CDR3 coding sequence is TGTGCCAGTAGTATTCTCCGGGCTAGCGGGGAATACGAGCAGTACTTC. Translating it yields CASSILRASGEYEQYF.

J is TRBJ2-5 and V is TRBV9; a possible D gene is TRBD2 (5 bases). The CDR3 has 15 residues. Germline-derived CDR1 and CDR2 are SGDLS and YYNGEE. V dropped 3 bases and J dropped 0 bases, with 12 bases sitting between them. CDR3 in amino acids: CASSASARDQETQYF. DNA of the CDR3: TGTGCCAGCAGCGCCTCCGCGAGGGACCAAGAGACCCAGTACTTC. Complete variable domain (other parts from reference TRBV9 and TRBJ2-5): DSGVTQTPKHLITATGQRVTLRCSPRSGDLSVYWYQQSLDQGLQFLIQYYNGEERAKGNILERFSAQQFPDLHSELNLSSLELGDSALYFCASSASARDQETQYFGPGTRLLVL.

The genes are TRBV7-2 and TRBJ2-2; possibly TRBD1 for D (5 bases). The CDR3 extends over 15 amino acids. The germline gives CDR1 SGHTA, CDR2 FQGNSA. Trimming cost V 5 bases and J 2 bases, with 12 bases left between them. CDR3 nucleotide sequence: TGTGCCAGCAGCCTAAGAGACAGCAACACCGGGGAGCTGTTTTTT. This codes for CASSLRDSNTGELFF.

This chain joins TRBV5-6 and TRBJ2-1; 10 bases agree with TRBD1. The CDR3 spans 16 residues. Germline-derived CDR1 and CDR2 are SGHDT and YYEEEE. V shed 3 bases and J 4 bases; nucleotides not matched to a gene: 7. CDR3 sequence reads: CASSSPGTGDYNEQFF. In nucleotides, the CDR3 is TGTGCCAGCAGCTCGCCAGGGACAGGGGATTACAATGAGCAGTTCTTC.

The chain has TRBV9 and TRBJ2-1, with 8 bases that match TRBD1. The length of the CDR3 is 17 residues. The V and J ends lost 3 bases and 4 bases, in that order; junction bases with no gene match: 12. The germline gives CDR1 SGDLS, CDR2 YYNGEE. CDR3 nucleotides: TGTGCCAGCAGCGCCCTCAGGGGGCCGACCTTTTACAATGAGCAGTTCTTC. This translates into CASSALRGPTFYNEQFF.

The J gene is TRBJ2-3, the V gene TRBV7-2; TRBD2 aligns across 9 bases. Germline loops: CDR1 SGHTA, CDR2 FQGNSA. Trimming at V came to 6 bases and at J to 2 bases, leaving 6 bases not matched to a gene. CDR3 length: 15 amino acids. Here the CDR3 reads CASSPLAGITDTQYF. DNA for the CDR3: TGTGCCAGCAGTCCACTAGCGGGCATCACAGATACGCAGTATTTT.

J is TRBJ2-2 and V is TRBV28; TRBD2 is a possible D gene (5 bases). Trimming removed 7 bases at V and 1 base at J, with 10 bases between. CDR1 and CDR2 from the germline V gene are MDHEN and SYDVKM. The CDR3 extends over 14 amino acids. Here the CDR3 reads CASIEGGNTGELFF. CDR3 in DNA: TGTGCCAGCATAGAAGGAGGGAACACCGGGGAGCTGTTTTTT.

The V gene is TRBV19, the J gene TRBJ2-6; possibly TRBD2 for D (6 bases). Trimming stripped 9 bases from V and 0 bases from J, with 12 bases between. This CDR3 contains 15 residues. Germline V gene sequence: CDR1 LNHDA, CDR2 SQIVND (reference sequence). CDR3 DNA: TGTGCCAGCCGGGACTTCTACTCTGGGGCCAACGTCCTGACTTTC. Its protein product is CASRDFYSGANVLTF.

V gene TRBV9 combines with J gene TRBJ2-1; 8 nucleotides agree with TRBD2. The CDR3 spans 15 residues. J was trimmed by 8 bases and V by 1 base; bases with no gene match: 8. CDR1 is SGDLS and CDR2 is YYNGEE in the germline V gene. CDR3 DNA: TGTGCCAGCAGCGTAACAAGCGGGAGTTGGTATGAGCAGTTCTTC. As protein: CASSVTSGSWYEQFF.